The rows below give T cell receptor beta chains drawn from one sample of a study of OX40 agonist ivuxolimab in advanced cancers. Profiled with immunoSEQ multiplex PCR; TCRdb holds only in-frame clones, not every one. Of about 67,000 clones in the sample, approximately 85% were seen once. The sample in question was CD4+ or CD8+ T cells sorted from blood, obtained in a trial of the OX40 agonist ivuxolimab. The receptors were gathered from an adult with an advanced solid tumor such as melanoma, head and neck, liver or kidney cancer. Both conserved end residues are part of each CDR3. D genes are given only for firm matches. Clone size appears in some rows only: once, few, many, or a class for an expanded clone.

V	size	D	J	CDR3	DNA
TRBV21-1	.	.	TRBJ1-4	CASSTRGRNEKLFF	TGTGCCAGCAGCACCAGGGGTAGGAATGAAAAACTGTTTTTT
TRBV2	.	.	TRBJ2-3	CARGGAGSTDTQYF	TGTGCCAGGGGTGGGGCAGGGAGCACAGATACGCAGTATTTT
TRBV11-3	.	TRBD2	TRBJ2-2	CASSRGDGRQFTGELFF	TGTGCCAGCAGCCGGGGGGACGGGAGACAATTCACCGGGGAGCTGTTTTTT
TRBV5-4	.	TRBD1	TRBJ1-1	CASSTRQGASEAFF	TGTGCCAGCAGCACTCGACAGGGGGCGAGTGAAGCTTTCTTT
TRBV18	.	TRBD2	TRBJ2-2	CASSPPPGGGPGELFF	TGTGCCAGCTCACCACCGCCAGGCGGGGGACCCGGGGAGCTGTTTTTT
TRBV5-4	.	TRBD2	TRBJ2-5	CASRGLAGGLQETQYF	TGTGCCAGCAGAGGGCTAGCGGGGGGATTACAAGAGACCCAGTACTTC
TRBV29-1	once	TRBD1	TRBJ2-3	CSVEWQGAPPDTQYF	TGCAGCGTTGAATGGCAGGGGGCGCCCCCAGATACGCAGTATTTT
TRBV4-1	.	.	TRBJ1-3	CASSQGFMGWENTIYF	TGCGCCAGCAGCCAAGGCTTTATGGGTTGGGAAAACACCATATATTTT
TRBV28	.	.	TRBJ1-2	CASSLEFRGTTNF	TGTGCCAGCAGTCTAGAATTTCGGGGTACCACCAACTTC
TRBV6-1	.	TRBD1	TRBJ1-1	CASSEPTGPEAFF	TGTGCCAGCAGTGAACCGACAGGGCCTGAAGCTTTCTTT
TRBV29-1	.	.	TRBJ1-2	CSAAPGGTGGYTF	TGCAGCGCGGCCCCGGGGGGGACGGGGGGCTACACCTTC
TRBV6-6	.	TRBD1	TRBJ1-1	CASNDRGAGEAFF	TGTGCCAGCAACGACAGGGGCGCCGGTGAAGCTTTCTTT
TRBV19	once	.	TRBJ2-3	CASSIDRVADTQYF	TGTGCCAGTAGTATAGACAGGGTCGCAGATACGCAGTATTTT
TRBV5-1	.	.	TRBJ2-7	CASSLAGDPFSYEQYF	TGCGCCAGCAGCTTGGCCGGGGACCCCTTCTCCTACGAGCAGTACTTC
TRBV4-2	few	.	TRBJ1-6	CASSQMTAGGPLHF	TGTGCCAGCAGCCAAATGACAGCCGGGGGGCCCCTCCACTTT
TRBV7-9	.	.	TRBJ1-2	CASSSPQRDGSGYTF	TGTGCCAGCAGCTCCCCGCAAAGGGACGGGAGTGGCTACACCTTC
TRBV30	once	.	TRBJ1-2	CAWSGQSNYGYTF	TGTGCCTGGAGCGGACAGAGTAACTATGGCTACACCTTC
TRBV5-1	.	.	TRBJ1-1	CASSLGQVNTEAFF	TGCGCCAGCAGCTTGGGCCAAGTGAACACTGAAGCTTTCTTT
TRBV5-4	.	TRBD2	TRBJ2-3	CASRSGGLSTDTQYF	TGTGCCAGTCGATCGGGAGGGCTCTCCACAGATACGCAGTATTTT
TRBV11-3	.	.	TRBJ2-3	CASSLGGETDTQYF	TGTGCCAGCAGCTTAGGAGGGGAGACAGATACGCAGTATTTT
TRBV18	.	.	TRBJ2-7	CASSPTTDGYEQYF	TGTGCCAGCTCACCAACTACGGACGGCTACGAGCAGTACTTC
TRBV28	.	.	TRBJ1-1	CASRETWADTEAFF	TGTGCCAGCAGAGAAACTTGGGCGGACACTGAAGCTTTCTTT
TRBV28	.	.	TRBJ1-2	CASSTGTIEYGYTF	TGTGCCAGCAGTACGGGGACCATCGAATATGGCTACACCTTC
TRBV9	.	.	TRBJ1-1	CASSVWDQGLQAFF	TGTGCCAGCAGCGTATGGGACCAAGGCCTTCAAGCTTTCTTT
TRBV4-3	.	TRBD2	TRBJ2-5	CASRAEVAGFGETQYF	TGCGCCAGCAGGGCCGAAGTAGCGGGGTTCGGAGAGACCCAGTACTTC
TRBV6-5	.	.	TRBJ2-1	CASSLLSESSYNEQFF	TGTGCCAGCAGTTTACTAAGTGAGAGCTCCTACAATGAGCAGTTCTTC
TRBV28	.	.	TRBJ2-7	CASGRGPRYEQYF	TGTGCCAGCGGCAGGGGCCCGCGGTACGAGCAGTACTTC
TRBV11-2	.	TRBD2	TRBJ2-7	CASSPLTSGRSYEQYF	TGTGCCAGCAGCCCCCTCACTAGCGGGAGGTCCTACGAGCAGTACTTC
TRBV9	.	.	TRBJ2-7	CASSVGWETYEQYF	TGTGCCAGCAGCGTAGGATGGGAAACCTACGAGCAGTACTTC
TRBV2	.	.	TRBJ2-7	CASSERVLSYEQYF	TGTGCCAGCAGTGAGAGGGTTCTCTCCTACGAGCAGTACTTC
TRBV27	.	.	TRBJ2-2	CASSLFNTGELFF	TGTGCCAGCAGTTTATTTAACACCGGGGAGCTGTTTTTT
TRBV6-1	once	TRBD2	TRBJ2-1	CASSELAGSSYNEQFF	TGTGCCAGCAGTGAGTTAGCGGGAAGCTCCTACAATGAGCAGTTCTTC
TRBV4-2	.	.	TRBJ2-6	CASLGDHSGANVLTF	TGTGCCAGCCTCGGGGACCACTCTGGGGCCAACGTCCTGACTTTC
TRBV20-1	.	.	TRBJ2-3	CSIRFTDTQYF	TGCAGTATACGGTTCACAGATACGCAGTATTTT
TRBV7-8	.	TRBD1	TRBJ1-2	CASSLEGGVNGYTF	TGTGCCAGCAGCTTGGAAGGGGGCGTCAATGGCTACACCTTC
TRBV2	.	.	TRBJ1-2	CASSERRANYGYTF	TGTGCCAGCAGTGAACGCAGAGCTAACTATGGCTACACCTTC
TRBV5-1	.	TRBD1	TRBJ2-3	CASSQGTYGTDTQYF	TGCGCCAGTTCACAGGGGACGTATGGCACAGATACGCAGTATTTT
TRBV7-8	.	.	TRBJ2-3	CASSLRRLLTDTQYF	TGTGCCAGCAGCCTCCGGAGGCTACTCACAGATACGCAGTATTTT
TRBV6-6	.	.	TRBJ2-1	CASSPHNEQFF	TGTGCCAGCAGTCCCCACAATGAGCAGTTCTTC
TRBV2	.	.	TRBJ2-6	CASRAPMYETSSSGANVLTF	TGTGCCAGCAGAGCACCAATGTACGAGACATCTAGCTCTGGGGCCAACGTCCTGACTTTC
TRBV4-1	.	TRBD1	TRBJ2-7	CASSQGGGDRGAYEQYF	TGCGCCAGCAGCCAAGGTGGAGGGGACAGGGGTGCCTACGAGCAGTACTTC
TRBV5-5	few	.	TRBJ1-4	CASRPTATNEKLFF	TGTGCCAGCAGGCCGACAGCAACTAATGAAAAACTGTTTTTT
TRBV6-1	.	TRBD1	TRBJ2-3	CASPRGTGGTDTQYF	TGTGCCAGCCCTCGGGGGACAGGGGGCACAGATACGCAGTATTTT
TRBV7-3	.	TRBD2	TRBJ2-2	CASSPGLAGGPTGELFF	TGTGCCAGCAGCCCGGGACTAGCGGGGGGGCCCACCGGGGAGCTGTTTTTT
TRBV28	.	.	TRBJ2-1	CASSLWGSGSEQFF	TGTGCCAGCAGTTTATGGGGTAGCGGTAGTGAGCAGTTCTTC
TRBV7-6	.	TRBD2	TRBJ2-2	CASSLGPSGPVTGELFF	TGTGCCAGCAGCTTAGGGCCTAGCGGACCCGTGACCGGGGAGCTGTTTTTT
TRBV5-4	.	.	TRBJ1-1	CASSLQGGTEAFF	TGTGCCAGCAGCTTGCAGGGCGGCACTGAAGCTTTCTTT
TRBV19	.	.	TRBJ1-4	CATAGRGTTNEKLFF	TGTGCCACGGCGGGTAGGGGGACAACTAATGAAAAACTGTTTTTT
TRBV2	.	.	TRBJ1-1	CASSVGNTEAFF	TGTGCCAGCAGTGTGGGGAACACTGAAGCTTTCTTT
TRBV19	.	.	TRBJ2-2	CASSIAETDTGELFF	TGTGCCAGTAGTATAGCCGAGACAGACACCGGGGAGCTGTTTTTT
TRBV27	once	.	TRBJ2-2	CASSKEGWAGELFF	TGTGCCAGTTCCAAGGAGGGCTGGGCCGGGGAGCTGTTTTTT
TRBV7-6	.	.	TRBJ2-1	CASSLGPNNEQFF	TGTGCCAGCAGCTTAGGACCTAACAATGAGCAGTTCTTC
TRBV29-1	once	.	TRBJ2-3	CSVGSRDTQYF	TGCAGCGTTGGGTCTCGGGATACGCAGTATTTT
TRBV27	.	TRBD1	TRBJ2-7	CASRGTGRFYEQYF	TGTGCCAGCCGAGGGACAGGAAGATTCTACGAGCAGTACTTC
TRBV2	.	TRBD1	TRBJ2-7	CASRDRAYEQYF	TGTGCCAGCAGGGACAGGGCCTACGAGCAGTACTTC
TRBV15	.	TRBD1	TRBJ1-1	CATSRDWRQGVTEAFF	TGTGCCACCAGCAGAGATTGGCGACAGGGGGTTACTGAAGCTTTCTTT
TRBV5-1	.	.	TRBJ1-3	CASSLDTNTIYF	TGCGCCAGCAGCTTGGATACTAACACCATATATTTT
TRBV30	.	.	TRBJ2-7	CAWIRTEGYEQYF	TGTGCCTGGATTAGGACCGAAGGTTACGAGCAGTACTTC
TRBV11-2	.	TRBD2	TRBJ2-1	CASSFSTGLAGGLYNEQFF	TGTGCCAGCAGCTTTAGCACGGGACTAGCGGGGGGCCTCTACAATGAGCAGTTCTTC